This T cell receptor beta chain is drawn from a study of T cell changes during pregnancy in multiple sclerosis. V lost 2 bases to trimming and J lost 0 bases, with 7 bases between them. The CDR3 is 15 amino acids. Germline V gives CDR1 MNHEY, CDR2 SVGAGI. Profiled with immunoSEQ multiplex PCR; TCRdb holds only in-frame clones, not every one. The sample yields about 60,000 clones, about 96% seen once. This clone is a singleton in its sample. The source of this sequence is a female donor with multiple sclerosis, enrolled in a pregnancy study. The sample in question was CD8+ T cells from peripheral blood mononuclear cells, obtained after pregnancy. The rearrangement links TRBV6-5 to TRBJ2-2; D is uncertain. CDR3 region: CASSYDGSNTGELFF. In DNA, the CDR3 is TGTGCCAGCAGTTACGACGGGTCGAACACCGGGGAGCTGTTTTTT.